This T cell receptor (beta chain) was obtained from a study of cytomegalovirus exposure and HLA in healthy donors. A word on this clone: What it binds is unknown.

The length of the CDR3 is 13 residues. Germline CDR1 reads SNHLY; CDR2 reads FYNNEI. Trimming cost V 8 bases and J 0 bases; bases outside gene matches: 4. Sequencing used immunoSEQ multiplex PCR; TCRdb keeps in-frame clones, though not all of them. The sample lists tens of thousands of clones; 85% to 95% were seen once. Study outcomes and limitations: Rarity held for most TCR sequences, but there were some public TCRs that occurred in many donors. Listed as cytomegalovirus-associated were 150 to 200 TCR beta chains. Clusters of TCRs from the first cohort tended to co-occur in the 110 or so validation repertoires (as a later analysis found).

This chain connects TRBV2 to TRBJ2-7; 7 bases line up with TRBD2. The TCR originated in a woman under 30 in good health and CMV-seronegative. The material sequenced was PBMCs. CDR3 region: CASELANSYEQYV. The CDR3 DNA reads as TGTGCCAGCGAACTAGCGAACTCCTACGAGCAGTACGTC.